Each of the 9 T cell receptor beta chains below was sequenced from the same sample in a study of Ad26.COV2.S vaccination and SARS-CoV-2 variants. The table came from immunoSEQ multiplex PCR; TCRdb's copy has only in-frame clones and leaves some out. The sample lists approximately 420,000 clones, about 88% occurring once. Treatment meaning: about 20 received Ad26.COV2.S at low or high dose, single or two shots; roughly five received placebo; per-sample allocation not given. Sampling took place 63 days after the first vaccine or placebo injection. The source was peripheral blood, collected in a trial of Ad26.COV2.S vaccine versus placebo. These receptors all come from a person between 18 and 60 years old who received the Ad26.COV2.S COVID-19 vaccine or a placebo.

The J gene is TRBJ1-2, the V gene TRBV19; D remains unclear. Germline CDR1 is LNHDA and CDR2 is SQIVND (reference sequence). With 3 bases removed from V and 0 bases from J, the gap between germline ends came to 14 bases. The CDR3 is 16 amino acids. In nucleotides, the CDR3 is TGTGCCAGTAGTATGAATATGCGTCCCCCTAACTATGGCTACACCTTC. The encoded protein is CASSMNMRPPNYGYTF.

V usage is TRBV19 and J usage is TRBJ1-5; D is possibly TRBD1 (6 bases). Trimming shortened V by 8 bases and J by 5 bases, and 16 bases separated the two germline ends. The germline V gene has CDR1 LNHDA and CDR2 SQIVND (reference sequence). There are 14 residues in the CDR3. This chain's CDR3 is CASRSRQGHQPQHF. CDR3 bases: TGTGCCAGTCGGTCGCGTCAGGGGCATCAGCCCCAGCATTTT.

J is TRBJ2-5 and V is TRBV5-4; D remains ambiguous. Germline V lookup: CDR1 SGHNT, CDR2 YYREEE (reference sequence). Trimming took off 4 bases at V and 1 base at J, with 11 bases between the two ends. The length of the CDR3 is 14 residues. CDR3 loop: CASSSGPAQETQYF. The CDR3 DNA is TGTGCCAGCAGCAGTGGACCCGCCCAAGAGACCCAGTACTTC.

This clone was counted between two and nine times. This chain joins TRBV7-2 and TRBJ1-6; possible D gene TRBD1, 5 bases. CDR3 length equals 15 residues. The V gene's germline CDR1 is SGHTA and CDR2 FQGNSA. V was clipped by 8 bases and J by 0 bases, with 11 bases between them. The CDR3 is CASWGGSSYNSPLHF. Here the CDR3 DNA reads TGTGCCAGCTGGGGGGGTAGCTCCTATAATTCACCCCTCCACTTT.

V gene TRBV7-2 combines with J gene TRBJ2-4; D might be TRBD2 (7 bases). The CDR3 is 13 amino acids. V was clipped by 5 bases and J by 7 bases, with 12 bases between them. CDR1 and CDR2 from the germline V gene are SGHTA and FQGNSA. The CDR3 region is CASSTGGLNIQYF. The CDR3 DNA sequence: TGTGCCAGCAGCACCGGGGGGCTGAACATTCAGTACTTC.

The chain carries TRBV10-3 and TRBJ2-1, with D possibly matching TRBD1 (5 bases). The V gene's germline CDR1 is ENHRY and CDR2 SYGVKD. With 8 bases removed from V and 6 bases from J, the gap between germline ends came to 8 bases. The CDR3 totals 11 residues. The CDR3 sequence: CAIQTANEQFF. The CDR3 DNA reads TGTGCCATCCAGACAGCCAATGAGCAGTTCTTC.

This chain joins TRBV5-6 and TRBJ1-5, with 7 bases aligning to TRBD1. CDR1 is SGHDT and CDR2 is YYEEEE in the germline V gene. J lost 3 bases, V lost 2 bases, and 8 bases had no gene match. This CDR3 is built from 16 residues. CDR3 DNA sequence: TGTGCCAGCAGCTTAAGATTAACAGGGGCCAATCAGCCCCAGCATTTT. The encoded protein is CASSLRLTGANQPQHF. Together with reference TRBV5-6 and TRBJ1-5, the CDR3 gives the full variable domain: DAGVTQSPTHLIKTRGQQVTLRCSPKSGHDTVSWYQQALGQGPQFIFQYYEEEERQRGNFPDRFSGHQFPNYSSELNVNALLLGDSALYLCASSLRLTGANQPQHFGDGTRLSIL.

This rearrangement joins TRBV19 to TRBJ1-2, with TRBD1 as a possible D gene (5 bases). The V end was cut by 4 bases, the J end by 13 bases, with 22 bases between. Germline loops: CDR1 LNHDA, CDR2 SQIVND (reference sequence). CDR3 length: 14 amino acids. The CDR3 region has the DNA TGTGCCAGTAGTAATAGTGGGACTTCCGAGTTGGGCACCTTC. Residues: CASSNSGTSELGTF.

CDR3 sequence reads: CASSPDVNSRLANYGYTF. As DNA, the CDR3 is TGTGCCAGCAGCCCCGACGTCAACTCACGCCTAGCTAACTATGGCTACACCTTC. This chain connects TRBV5-6 to TRBJ1-2; no firm D call. The CDR3 extends over 18 amino acids. Looked up from germline, CDR1 is SGHDT and CDR2 is YYEEEE. V was clipped by 4 bases and J by 0 bases, with 22 bases between them.